This T cell receptor beta chain came from a study of blood T cell repertoires in COVID-19. Study background: Acute and convalescent COVID-19 samples came from the United States, Italy and Spain. T cells, B-cell-depleted T cells, or PBMCs supplied cDNA or gDNA.

Authors' methods: Nucleated cell number was recorded as an estimate derived from reference gene primer amplification. Measured with immunoSEQ multiplex PCR; TCRdb has only the in-frame clones, and not every one. The V and J calls and clone size were taken over from that table, and D and trimming were inferred from the DNA. The sample has 87,000 or so clones; about 87% are singletons. This CDR3 contains 14 residues. V was shortened by 6 bases and J by 0 bases, with 11 bases between the two germline ends. Per germline, CDR1 SNHLY and CDR2 FYNNEI. Material: peripheral blood. The TCR comes from a man aged 35 to 55 with acute or convalescent COVID-19. This chain connects TRBV2 to TRBJ1-1; unclear D gene. As DNA, the CDR3 is TGTGCCAGCAGGCAGGAAGGTATGAACACTGAAGCTTTCTTT. This encodes CASRQEGMNTEAFF. Based on the CDR3 plus reference TRBV2 and TRBJ1-1, the full variable domain is EPEVTQTPSHQVTQMGQEVILRCVPISNHLYFYWYRQILGQKVEFLVSFYNNEISEKSEIFDDQFSVERPDGSNFTLKIRSTKLEDSAMYFCASRQEGMNTEAFFGQGTRLTVV.